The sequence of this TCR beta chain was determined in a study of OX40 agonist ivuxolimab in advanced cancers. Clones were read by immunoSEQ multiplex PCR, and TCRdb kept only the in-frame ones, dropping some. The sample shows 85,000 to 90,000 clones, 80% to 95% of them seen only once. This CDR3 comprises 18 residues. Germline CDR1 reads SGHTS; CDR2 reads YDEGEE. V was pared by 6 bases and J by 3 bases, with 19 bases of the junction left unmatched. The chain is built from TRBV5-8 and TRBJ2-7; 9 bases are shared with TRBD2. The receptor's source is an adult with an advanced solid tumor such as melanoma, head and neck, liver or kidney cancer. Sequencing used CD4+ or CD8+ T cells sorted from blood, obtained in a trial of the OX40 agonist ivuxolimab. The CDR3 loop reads CASTSRRGWFSGSYEQYF. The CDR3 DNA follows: TGTGCCAGCACCTCGCGTCGGGGGTGGTTTAGCGGGAGCTACGAGCAGTACTTC.